The 30 T cell receptor beta chains in this list originate from one sample, sequenced in a study of cytomegalovirus exposure and HLA in healthy donors. Primers for the PCR totalled 60 Vbeta and 13 Jbeta. Here immunoSEQ multiplex PCR was the method, and the copy in TCRdb shows in-frame clones only, minus some. The profile shows about 300,000 clones, about nine tenths of them singletons. The sample was PBMCs. These receptors originate from a man aged 40-49 years in good health and CMV-seropositive.

The V and J genes are TRBV6-6 and TRBJ1-2; 9 bases are shared with TRBD1. This CDR3 comprises 16 residues. V gave up 4 bases and J gave up 2 bases; unmatched junction bases: 8. CDR1 is MNHNY and CDR2 is SVGAGI in the germline V gene (reference sequence). The CDR3 sequence is CASSFPGQGGNYGYTF. The CDR3 nucleotides are TGTGCCAGCAGTTTCCCGGGACAGGGTGGCAACTATGGCTACACCTTC.

The rearrangement uses TRBV9 and TRBJ2-3, with 8 bases aligning to TRBD2. The CDR3 is made up of 14 amino acids. The V gene end was trimmed by 4 bases and the J gene end by 6 bases; junction bases not matched to a gene: 7. Germline V gene lookup returns CDR1 SGDLS and CDR2 YYNGEE. The CDR3 is CASSSGGFSDTQYF. CDR3 in DNA: TGTGCCAGCAGCAGCGGGGGTTTCAGCGATACGCAGTATTTT. Combining the CDR3 with reference TRBV9 and TRBJ2-3 gives the whole variable domain DSGVTQTPKHLITATGQRVTLRCSPRSGDLSVYWYQQSLDQGLQFLIQYYNGEERAKGNILERFSAQQFPDLHSELNLSSLELGDSALYFCASSSGGFSDTQYFGPGTRLTVL.

The chain joins TRBV29-1 to TRBJ1-2, with TRBD1 matching 9 bases. J lost 3 bases, V lost 8 bases, and 10 bases had no gene match. This CDR3 is built from 14 residues. The germline V gene encodes CDR1 SQVTM and CDR2 ANQGSEA. CDR3 DNA sequence: TGCAGCTCGAGGGGACAGGGTGGGGACTATGGCTACACCTTC. Protein: CSSRGQGGDYGYTF.

This clone came up once. V is TRBV29-1 and J is TRBJ2-3; TRBD1 matches 7 bases. With 6 bases clipped from V and 0 bases from J, the junction kept 9 bases outside the gene matches. This CDR3 is 15 amino acids long. Per the germline V gene, CDR1 is SQVTM and CDR2 is ANQGSEA. The CDR3 spells CSVEGDRASTDTQYF. The CDR3 DNA is TGCAGCGTCGAGGGGGACAGAGCTAGCACAGATACGCAGTATTTT.

This clone was observed many times. The rearrangement joins TRBV13 to TRBJ1-2; D perhaps matches TRBD1 (5 bases). Germline V gives CDR1 PRHDT, CDR2 FYEKMQ (reference sequence). V shed 0 bases and J shed 5 bases, with 7 bases lying between them. The CDR3 sequence is 13 residues long. CDR3 coding DNA: TGTGCCAGCAGCTTAGGACAGGCGTATGGCTACACCTTC. Encoded protein: CASSLGQAYGYTF. Full variable domain (missing parts from reference TRBV13 and TRBJ1-2): AAGVIQSPRHLIKEKRETATLKCYPIPRHDTVYWYQQGPGQDPQFLISFYEKMQSDKGSIPDRFSAQQFSDYHSELNMSSLELGDSALYFCASSLGQAYGYTFGSGTRLTVV.

The chain recombines TRBV19 with TRBJ2-3; D might be TRBD1 (6 bases). V was shortened by 7 bases and J by 3 bases, with 14 bases between the two germline ends. The CDR3 extends over 14 amino acids. Germline CDR1 LNHDA, CDR2 SQIVND (reference sequence). The CDR3 sequence: CASNKPGVTDTQYF. In DNA, the CDR3 is TGTGCCAGTAATAAGCCAGGGGTTACAGATACGCAGTATTTT.

This clone was seen only once. V usage is TRBV4-1 and J usage is TRBJ1-1, with D perhaps matching TRBD1 (5 bases). This CDR3 contains 16 residues. Looked up from germline, CDR1 is MGHRA and CDR2 is YSYEKL. The V end lost 0 bases, the J end lost 0 bases, and 11 bases lay between the germline ends. CDR3 residues: CASSQEAGTMNTEAFF. CDR3 coding DNA: TGCGCCAGCAGCCAAGAAGCGGGGACCATGAACACTGAAGCTTTCTTT.

V gene TRBV5-4 combines with J gene TRBJ2-7, with 9 bases lining up with TRBD2. V shed 3 bases and J 5 bases; nucleotides not matched to a gene: 6. Germline values: CDR1 SGHNT, CDR2 YYREEE (reference sequence). The CDR3 covers 14 residues. The CDR3 spells CASSSGLASNEQYF. CDR3 nucleotides: TGTGCCAGCAGCTCAGGACTAGCGTCTAACGAGCAGTACTTC.

The chain joins TRBV7-6 to TRBJ2-7, with 9 positions matching TRBD2. V was pared by 4 bases and J by 3 bases, with 4 bases of the junction left unmatched. This CDR3 spans 14 amino acids. Germline V lookup: CDR1 SGHVS, CDR2 FNYEAQ. The CDR3 DNA sequence: TGTGCCAGCAGCTCTGAAGCGGGAGGCTACGAGCAGTACTTC. Translated: CASSSEAGGYEQYF.

Points on this clone: The same CDR3 is also encoded by other DNA sequences in this sample. The chain links TRBV28 to TRBJ1-2, with 9 positions matching TRBD1. V lost 4 bases, J lost 5 bases, and 11 bases stayed unmatched. The CDR3 has 16 residues. Per the germline V gene, CDR1 is MDHEN and CDR2 is SYDVKM. The DNA for the CDR3 is TGTGCCAGCAGTTCCCGAGAAGGACAGGGGATGTATGGCTACACCTTC. Protein: CASSSREGQGMYGYTF.

The table lists this clone with many counts. V usage is TRBV6-6 and J usage is TRBJ1-1, with TRBD1 as a possible D gene (5 bases). Trimming took 5 bases from V and 2 from J, leaving 9 bases between them. The CDR3 length is 13 residues. Germline V gene sequence: CDR1 MNHNY, CDR2 SVGAGI (reference sequence). The CDR3 protein is CASSLQGNTEAFF. DNA for the CDR3: TGTGCCAGCAGTCTTCAGGGAAACACTGAAGCTTTCTTT.

The CDR3 is CASSLGHPPGEQYF. DNA of the CDR3: TGTGCCAGCAGCCTGGGACACCCGCCGGGAGAGCAGTACTTC. The chain joins TRBV6-6 to TRBJ2-7, with D tentatively TRBD1 (6 bases). This CDR3 has 14 residues. The germline V and J ends were trimmed by 6 bases and 7 bases, with 19 bases remaining between them. From germline, CDR1 is MNHNY and CDR2 SVGAGI (reference sequence).

This sequence joins TRBV10-3 and TRBJ2-7, with a tentative D call TRBD2 (5 bases). Germline CDR1 ENHRY, CDR2 SYGVKD. This CDR3 has 13 amino acids. The V and J ends lost 2 bases and 3 bases respectively, with 8 bases between them. CDR3 in DNA: TGTGCCATCAGTGAGAAAGGAGGCTACGAGCAGTACTTC. As protein: CAISEKGGYEQYF.

The chain links TRBV6-5 to TRBJ2-3; 9 nucleotides align to TRBD1. V dropped 8 bases and J dropped 7; count of bases not matched to a gene: 13. The germline V gene has CDR1 MNHEY and CDR2 SVGAGI. The CDR3 runs 15 residues. DNA for the CDR3: TGTGCCAGCGTCCGAACAGGGGGCGCGGAAAATACGCAGTATTTT. This sequence encodes CASVRTGGAENTQYF.

The rearrangement uses TRBV28 and TRBJ2-7, with D possibly being TRBD1 (6 bases). The CDR3 totals 13 residues. The V end was cut by 6 bases, the J end by 3 bases, with 12 bases between. Germline V gene sequence: CDR1 MDHEN, CDR2 SYDVKM. In DNA, the CDR3 is TGTGCCAGCAGGGCTAGGGGGAACTACGAGCAGTACTTC. It encodes CASRARGNYEQYF.

This chain uses TRBV7-2 with TRBJ2-7; TRBD2 matches at 10 bases. The CDR3 consists of 13 residues. Germline V gene sequence: CDR1 SGHTA, CDR2 FQGNSA. V shed 5 bases and J 4 bases; nucleotides not matched to a gene: 2. The CDR3 region has the DNA TGTGCCAGCAGCCCTAGCGGGGGTTACGAGCAGTACTTC. This sequence encodes CASSPSGGYEQYF.

This clone has only one observation. This rearrangement joins TRBV9 to TRBJ1-1, with D possibly matching TRBD1 (5 bases). CDR1 is SGDLS, CDR2 YYNGEE, per germline. This CDR3 has 15 amino acids. V lost 0 bases and J 0 bases, leaving 9 bases between the germline ends. The CDR3 reads CASSVEAGLNTEAFF. CDR3 sequence (DNA): TGTGCCAGCAGCGTAGAAGCAGGGCTGAACACTGAAGCTTTCTTT.

This clone was seen only a few times. The chain couples TRBV7-9 to TRBJ1-1; TRBD1 is a possible D gene (6 bases). This CDR3 region has 14 residues. Germline V gives CDR1 SEHNR, CDR2 FQNEAQ (reference sequence). The ends were cut back, 5 bases at V and 1 base at J, with 11 bases in the middle. CDR3 protein: CASSAKDRNTEAFF. The CDR3 region has the DNA TGTGCCAGCAGCGCGAAGGACAGGAACACTGAAGCTTTCTTT.

The chain couples TRBV9 to TRBJ2-5, with D possibly matching TRBD2 (6 bases). Trimming left V 4 bases short and J 3 bases short, with 16 bases between. This CDR3 comprises 15 residues. From germline, CDR1 is SGDLS and CDR2 YYNGEE. CDR3 region: CASSPVGGRKETQYF. CDR3 coding DNA: TGTGCCAGCAGCCCAGTGGGGGGTAGAAAAGAGACCCAGTACTTC.

The chain couples TRBV7-2 to TRBJ2-5; 10 bases are a match to TRBD2. The junction had 11 bases not matched to a gene; V was cut back by 2 bases and J by 5 bases. The CDR3 has 17 residues. From germline, CDR1 is SGHTA and CDR2 FQGNSA. The CDR3 loop is CASSLSGLAGGGETQYF. The CDR3 DNA reads as TGTGCCAGCAGCTTATCGGGGTTAGCGGGAGGAGGGGAGACCCAGTACTTC. The whole variable domain, remainder taken from reference TRBV7-2 and TRBJ2-5, is GAGVSQSPSNKVTEKGKDVELRCDPISGHTALYWYRQSLGQGLEFLIYFQGNSAPDKSGLPSDRFSAERTGGSVSTLTIQRTQQEDSAVYLCASSLSGLAGGGETQYFGPGTRLLVL.

The chain joins TRBV6-5 to TRBJ1-2; perhaps TRBD1 as D (5 bases). This CDR3 has 13 amino acids. V was trimmed by 6 bases and J by 3 bases, leaving 11 bases between them. Per the germline V gene, CDR1 is MNHEY and CDR2 is SVGAGI. Written as DNA, the CDR3 is TGTGCCAGCAGGGCGCAGGGTCACTATGGCTACACCTTC. Encoded protein: CASRAQGHYGYTF.

The V gene is TRBV28, the J gene TRBJ1-1; possible D gene TRBD1, 6 bases. The CDR3 is 17 residues long. CDR1 and CDR2 from the germline V gene are MDHEN and SYDVKM. V gave up 6 bases and J gave up 5 bases, with 25 bases separating them. The DNA of the CDR3 is TGTGCCAGCAGCCTTCTTGGGGGGGGGCCCCCAAGGACTGAAGCTTTCTTT. This encodes CASSLLGGGPPRTEAFF.

This rearrangement joins TRBV5-6 to TRBJ2-2; 7 bases are a match to TRBD1. Germline CDR1 is SGHDT and CDR2 is YYEEEE. The CDR3 consists of 17 residues. The J segment lost 1 base and the V segment lost 1 base, leaving 7 bases of the junction unmatched. CDR3 DNA sequence: TGTGCCAGCAGCTTGTATACCGGGACAGAGAACACCGGGGAGCTGTTTTTT. Translation: CASSLYTGTENTGELFF.

This chain connects TRBV5-4 to TRBJ2-6; D ambiguous. This CDR3 has 16 amino acids. Deletions cut 2 bases from V and 0 bases from J, with 9 bases between. Germline lookup yields CDR1 SGHNT and CDR2 YYREEE (reference sequence). The CDR3 spells CASSFGLGSGANVLTF. Here the CDR3 DNA reads TGTGCCAGCAGCTTCGGGTTGGGCTCTGGGGCCAACGTCCTGACTTTC.

The gene calls are TRBV7-3 and TRBJ1-2; D might be TRBD1 (6 bases). CDR3 length: 14 residues. Trimming shortened V by 2 bases and J by 6 bases, and 13 bases separated the two germline ends. CDR1 is SGHTA and CDR2 is FQGTGA in the germline V gene. CDR3 DNA sequence: TGTGCCAGCAGCTTAGGTGCGGGGGCTGATGGCTACACCTTC. Residues: CASSLGAGADGYTF. Supplemented by reference TRBV7-3 and TRBJ1-2, the full variable domain reads GAGVSQTPSNKVTEKGKYVELRCDPISGHTALYWYRQSLGQGPEFLIYFQGTGAADDSGLPNDRFFAVRPEGSVSTLKIQRTERGDSAVYLCASSLGAGADGYTFGSGTRLTVV.

The J gene is TRBJ2-3, the V gene TRBV9, with TRBD2 matching over 9 bases. Germline V gene data show CDR1 as SGDLS and CDR2 as YYNGEE. The CDR3 is 14 amino acids. V lost 4 bases to trimming and J lost 4 bases; unmatched junction nucleotides: 4. DNA for the CDR3: TGTGCCAGCAGCATGGGACTAGCTCCAGATACGCAGTATTTT. It is translated as CASSMGLAPDTQYF.

The V and J genes are TRBV7-3 and TRBJ2-1; 9 nucleotides align to TRBD2. V shed 4 bases, J shed 4 bases, and the junction held 5 bases outside the gene matches. CDR3 length: 15 residues. CDR1 and CDR2 (germline): SGHTA, FQGTGA. As DNA, the CDR3 is TGTGCCAGCAGCTACTTAGCGGGAGCTTACAATGAGCAGTTCTTC. Its translation: CASSYLAGAYNEQFF.

The chain uses TRBV4-1 and TRBJ1-1; 7 nucleotides line up with TRBD1. The V segment lost 3 bases and the J segment 5 bases; nucleotides outside the gene matches: 9. The length of the CDR3 is 15 residues. Germline V gene sequence: CDR1 MGHRA, CDR2 YSYEKL. In nucleotides, the CDR3 is TGCGCCAGCAGCCATTCGACAGGGATGGAAACTGAAGCTTTCTTT. This gives the protein CASSHSTGMETEAFF.

The CDR3 coding sequence is TGTGCCAGCAGGCGCCTAGCGGGCATCACAGATACGCAGTATTTT. It specifies CASRRLAGITDTQYF. The chain couples TRBV2 to TRBJ2-3; TRBD2 agrees at 8 bases. With 6 bases clipped from V and 2 bases from J, the junction kept 7 bases outside the gene matches. This CDR3 comprises 15 residues. Germline loops: CDR1 SNHLY, CDR2 FYNNEI.

In this sample, this clone turned up a few times. The V and J genes are TRBV5-1 and TRBJ1-1, with a tentative D call TRBD1 (6 bases). The germline CDR1 and CDR2 sequences are SGHRS and YFSETQ. The CDR3 is 13 residues long. Trimming removed 1 base at V and 8 bases at J, with 12 bases between. CDR3 region: CASSLSRGREAFF. CDR3 coding DNA: TGCGCCAGCAGCTTGAGCAGGGGAAGAGAAGCTTTCTTT.